The sequence of this T cell receptor beta chain was determined in a study of OX40 agonist ivuxolimab in advanced cancers. Study context: Three patients, one with hepatocellular carcinoma and two with cutaneous melanoma, achieved partial responses. Overall study results and limits: The average count of expanded clones was higher among CD8+ T cells than among CD4+. Low normalized clonal expansion also occurred in some nonresponding patients.

Clones were sequenced by immunoSEQ multiplex PCR, and TCRdb holds only the in-frame ones, with some missing. The sample lists 60,000 to 70,000 clones, roughly 87% seen once, with under 2.5% in the top ten. Trimming removed 6 bases from V and 5 bases from J, with 14 bases in between. The CDR3 runs 13 residues. Germline CDR1 is ENHRY and CDR2 is SYGVKD. This clone occurred a few times. Its antigen is not identified. The rearrangement links TRBV10-3 to TRBJ2-7, with D tentatively TRBD1 or TRBD2 (6 bases each). This receptor was taken from an adult with an advanced solid tumor such as melanoma, head and neck, liver or kidney cancer. The sample consisted of CD4+ or CD8+ T cells sorted from blood, taken in a trial of the OX40 agonist ivuxolimab. For the CDR3, the DNA is TGTGCCATCAGCGGGGGCGGGACCAACGAGCAGTACTTC. It yields the protein CAISGGGTNEQYF.